Below, one TCR beta chain is given with its context. Its antigen remains unidentified. The library came from three nested PCR rounds adapted from ARM-PCR protocols. MiXCR, run by TCRdb on the multiplex PCR reads, gives a single entry per CDR3 protein. The sample lists 200,000 to 250,000 distinct CDR3 sequences; roughly 70% were seen once. This sample's RNA came from whole unsorted tissue. Newly diagnosed lung cancer patients had thoracic surgery in China, August–late 2014, without prior chemotherapy. Per the germline V gene, CDR1 is DFQATT and CDR2 is SNEGSKA (reference sequence). Deletions cut 4 bases from V and 2 bases from J, with 9 bases between. CDR3 length equals 12 residues. The data were obtained in a study of tumor and adjacent non-tumor tissue in lung cancer. Across the whole study: Stage I to III disease affected 10 men and roughly five women aged roughly 31 to 76. On average, productive TCRbeta reads reached 4 million to 5 million per sample. Overall study findings and caveats: In normal lung, the top 100 clones were significantly more dominant than in tumor.

Sequencing used lung tumor tissue. The sequence was collected from a man in his sixties with non-small cell lung cancer. The chain is built from TRBV20-1 and TRBJ2-7; D is undetermined. The CDR3: CSAKVCTYEQYF. In DNA, the CDR3 is TGCAGTGCTAAGGTCTGTACCTACGAGCAGTACTTC.